These 5 T cell receptor beta chains share one sample of origin, sequenced in a study of T-cell memory formation after mild COVID-19. TCRdb called the 5' RACE reads again in MiXCR, with one record for every CDR3 protein. The sample consists of under 700,000 distinct CDR3 sequences, about a fifth of them appearing once. Source material: PBMCs or a T cell subset sorted from them (not recorded which). These receptor sequences come from an adult woman who had mild COVID-19 (a few samples of this study predate the infection). Cell type and time point are not known.

The chain recombines TRBV5-1 with TRBJ1-1; no reliable D call. V lost 4 bases and J 5 bases, leaving 12 bases between the germline ends. The CDR3 length is 13 residues. Germline V CDR1 and CDR2: SGHRS, YFSETQ. DNA of the CDR3: TGCGCCAGCAGCCTTTACAAAATGACTGAAGCTTTCTTT. Protein product: CASSLYKMTEAFF.

Only a few counts were recorded for this clonotype. This rearrangement joins TRBV12-3 or TRBV12-4 to TRBJ1-2; 7 bases are shared with TRBD1. This CDR3 is built from 14 residues. Unmatched junction bases numbered 11, after V lost 8 bases and J lost 5 bases. The CDR3: CASGPTGRSYGYTF. The CDR3 DNA sequence: TGTGCCAGCGGCCCGACAGGGCGATCTTATGGCTACACCTTC.

Only a few counts were recorded for this clonotype. The chain is built from TRBV5-6 and TRBJ2-3, with no clear D. In germline, CDR1 is SGHDT, CDR2 YYEEEE. Between the trimmed V and J ends, which lost 0 bases and 11 bases, there was a span of 7 bases. This CDR3 has 11 amino acids. CDR3 sequence: CASSLGSMQYF. In nucleotides, the CDR3 is TGTGCCAGCAGCTTGGGCAGTATGCAGTATTTT.

This chain connects TRBV4-3 to TRBJ2-1; D is tentatively TRBD1 or TRBD2 (5 bases each). Germline V gives CDR1 LGHNA, CDR2 YSLEER. CDR3 size: 18 residues. V was shortened by 0 bases and J by 4 bases, with 19 bases between the two germline ends. This CDR3 is CASSQDRRGASLYNEQFF. CDR3 DNA: TGCGCCAGCAGCCAAGATCGGAGAGGGGCCTCACTATACAATGAGCAGTTCTTC.

CDR3 region: CATSDLRGGGTDTQYF. The CDR3 DNA sequence: TGTGCCACCAGTGATTTGCGGGGAGGGGGGACAGATACGCAGTATTTT. The genes are TRBV24-1 and TRBJ2-3, with a weak D call TRBD2 (7 bases). Germline values: CDR1 KGHDR, CDR2 SFDVKD. Trimming shortened V by 0 bases and J by 3 bases, and 12 bases separated the two germline ends. The CDR3 covers 16 residues.